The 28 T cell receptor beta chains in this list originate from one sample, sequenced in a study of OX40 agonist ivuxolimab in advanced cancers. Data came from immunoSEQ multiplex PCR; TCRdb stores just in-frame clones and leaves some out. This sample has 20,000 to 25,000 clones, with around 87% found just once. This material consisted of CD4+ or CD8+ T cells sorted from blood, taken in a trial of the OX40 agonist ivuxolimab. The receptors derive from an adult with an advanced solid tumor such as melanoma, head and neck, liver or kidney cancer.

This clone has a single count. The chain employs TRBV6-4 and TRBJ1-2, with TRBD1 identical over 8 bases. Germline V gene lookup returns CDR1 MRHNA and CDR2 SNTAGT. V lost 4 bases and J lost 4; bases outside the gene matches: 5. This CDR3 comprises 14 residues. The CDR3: CASSVAGGTYGYTF. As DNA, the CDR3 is TGTGCCAGCAGTGTGGCAGGGGGCACCTATGGCTACACCTTC.

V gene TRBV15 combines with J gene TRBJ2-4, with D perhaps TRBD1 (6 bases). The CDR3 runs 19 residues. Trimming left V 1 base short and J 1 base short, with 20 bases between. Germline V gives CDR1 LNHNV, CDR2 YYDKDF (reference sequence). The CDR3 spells CATSRGSTAGVGAKNIQYF. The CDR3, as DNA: TGTGCCACCAGCAGAGGTAGTACTGCAGGGGTCGGGGCCAAAAACATTCAGTACTTC. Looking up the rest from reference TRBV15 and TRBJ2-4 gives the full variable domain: DAMVIQNPRYQVTQFGKPVTLSCSQTLNHNVMYWYQQKSSQAPKLLFHYYDKDFNNEADTPDNFQSRRPNTSFCFLDIRSPGLGDTAMYLCATSRGSTAGVGAKNIQYFGAGTRLSVL.

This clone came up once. This CDR3 is CASSLGTGVHEQFF. CDR3 coding DNA: TGTGCCAGCAGCTTAGGGACAGGGGTTCATGAGCAGTTCTTC. V gene TRBV5-6 combines with J gene TRBJ2-1; 10 bases agree with TRBD1. Germline V CDR1 and CDR2: SGHDT, YYEEEE. V lost 2 bases to trimming and J lost 8 bases; unmatched junction nucleotides: 4. CDR3 size: 14 residues.

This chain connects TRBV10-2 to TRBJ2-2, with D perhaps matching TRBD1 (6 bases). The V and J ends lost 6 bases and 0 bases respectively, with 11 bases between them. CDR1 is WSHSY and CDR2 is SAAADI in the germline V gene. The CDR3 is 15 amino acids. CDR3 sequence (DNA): TGCGCCAGCAGCTACGGGACACCGAACACCGGGGAGCTGTTTTTT. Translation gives CASSYGTPNTGELFF.

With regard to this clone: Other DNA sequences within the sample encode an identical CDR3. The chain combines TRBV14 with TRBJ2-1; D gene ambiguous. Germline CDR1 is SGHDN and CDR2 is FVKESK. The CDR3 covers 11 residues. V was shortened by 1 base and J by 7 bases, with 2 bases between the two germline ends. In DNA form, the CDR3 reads TGTGCCAGCAGCCAAGGAAATGAGCAGTTCTTC. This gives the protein CASSQGNEQFF.

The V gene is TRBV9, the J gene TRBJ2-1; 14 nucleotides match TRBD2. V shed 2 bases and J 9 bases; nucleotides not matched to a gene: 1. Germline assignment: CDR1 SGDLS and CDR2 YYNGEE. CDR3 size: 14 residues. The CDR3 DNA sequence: TGTGCCAGCAGCGTGGGACTAGCGGGGGTTGAGCAGTTCTTC. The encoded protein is CASSVGLAGVEQFF.

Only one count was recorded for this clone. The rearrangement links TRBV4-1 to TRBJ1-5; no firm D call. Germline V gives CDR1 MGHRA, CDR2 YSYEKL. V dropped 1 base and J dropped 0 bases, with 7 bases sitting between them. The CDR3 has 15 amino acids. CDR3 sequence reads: CASSQGTDSNQPQHF. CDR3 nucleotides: TGCGCCAGCAGCCAAGGGACGGATAGCAATCAGCCCCAGCATTTT.

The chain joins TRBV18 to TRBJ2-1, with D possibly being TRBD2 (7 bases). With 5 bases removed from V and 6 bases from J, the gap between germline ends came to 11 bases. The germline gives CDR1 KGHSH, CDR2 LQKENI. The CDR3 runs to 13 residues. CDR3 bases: TGTGCCAGCTCATCCGGGGGGCGCAATGAGCAGTTCTTC. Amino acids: CASSSGGRNEQFF.

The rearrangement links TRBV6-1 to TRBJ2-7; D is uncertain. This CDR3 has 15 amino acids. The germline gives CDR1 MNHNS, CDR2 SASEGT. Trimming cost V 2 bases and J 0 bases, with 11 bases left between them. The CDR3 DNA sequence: TGTGCCAGCAGTGAATGGGGTGGCGGCTCCTACGAGCAGTACTTC. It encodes CASSEWGGGSYEQYF.

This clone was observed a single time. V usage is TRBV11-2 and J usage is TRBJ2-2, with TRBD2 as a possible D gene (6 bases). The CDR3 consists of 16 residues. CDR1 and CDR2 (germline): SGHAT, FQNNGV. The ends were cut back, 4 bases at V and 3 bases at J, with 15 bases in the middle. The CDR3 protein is CASSSLGGLYTGELFF. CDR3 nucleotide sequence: TGTGCCAGCAGCTCCCTGGGGGGACTGTACACCGGGGAGCTGTTTTTT. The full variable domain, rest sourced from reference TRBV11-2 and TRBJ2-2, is EAGVAQSPRYKIIEKRQSVAFWCNPISGHATLYWYQQILGQGPKLLIQFQNNGVVDDSQLPKDRFSAERLKGVDSTLKIQPAKLEDSAVYLCASSSLGGLYTGELFFGEGSRLTVL.

CDR3 coding DNA: TGTGCCAGCAGCTTGGGTAGCGGGGGCCTAGGGGAGCTGTTTTTT. Its protein is CASSLGSGGLGELFF. The V and J genes are TRBV5-6 and TRBJ2-2; 9 bases line up with TRBD2. Germline V gene sequence: CDR1 SGHDT, CDR2 YYEEEE. The CDR3 runs to 15 residues. Losses at the gene ends were 0 bases for V and 8 bases for J; bases not matched to a gene: 5.

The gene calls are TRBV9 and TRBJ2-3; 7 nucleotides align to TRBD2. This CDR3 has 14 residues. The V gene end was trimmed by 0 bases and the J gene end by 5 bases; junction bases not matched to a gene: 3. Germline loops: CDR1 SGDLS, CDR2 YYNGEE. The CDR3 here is CASSVGPSGDTQYF. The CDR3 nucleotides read TGTGCCAGCAGCGTAGGGCCTAGCGGAGATACGCAGTATTTT.

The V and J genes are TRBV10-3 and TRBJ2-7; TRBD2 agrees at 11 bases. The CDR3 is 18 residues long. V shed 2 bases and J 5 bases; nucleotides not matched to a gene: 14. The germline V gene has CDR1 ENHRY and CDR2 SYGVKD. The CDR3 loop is CAISEPDRLAGGRDEQYF. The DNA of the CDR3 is TGTGCCATCAGTGAGCCAGATCGCCTAGCGGGGGGCCGCGACGAGCAGTACTTC.

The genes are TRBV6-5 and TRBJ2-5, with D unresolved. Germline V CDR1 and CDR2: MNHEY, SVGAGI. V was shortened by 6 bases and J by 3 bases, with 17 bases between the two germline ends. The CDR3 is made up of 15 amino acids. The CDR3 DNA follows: TGTGCCAGCAGGCTCCTTGTGAGTCCGAAAGAGACCCAGTACTTC. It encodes CASRLLVSPKETQYF.

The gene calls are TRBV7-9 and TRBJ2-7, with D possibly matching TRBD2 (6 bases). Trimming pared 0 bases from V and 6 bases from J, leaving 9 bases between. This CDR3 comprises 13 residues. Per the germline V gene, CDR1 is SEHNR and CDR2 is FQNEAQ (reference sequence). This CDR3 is CASSLAGGSEQYF. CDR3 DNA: TGTGCCAGCAGCTTAGCGGGGGGATCCGAGCAGTACTTC.

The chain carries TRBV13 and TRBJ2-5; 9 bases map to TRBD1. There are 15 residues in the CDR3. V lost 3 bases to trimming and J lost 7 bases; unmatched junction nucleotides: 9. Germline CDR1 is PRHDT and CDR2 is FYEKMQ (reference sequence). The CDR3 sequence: CASSFGDRDSGTQYF. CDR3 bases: TGTGCCAGCAGCTTTGGGGACAGGGACTCGGGGACCCAGTACTTC.

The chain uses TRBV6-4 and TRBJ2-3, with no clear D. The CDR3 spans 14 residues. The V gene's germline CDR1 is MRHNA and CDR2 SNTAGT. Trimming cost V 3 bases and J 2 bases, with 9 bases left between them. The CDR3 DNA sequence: TGTGCCAGCAGTGAAGGTGACAACACAGATACGCAGTATTTT. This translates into CASSEGDNTDTQYF.

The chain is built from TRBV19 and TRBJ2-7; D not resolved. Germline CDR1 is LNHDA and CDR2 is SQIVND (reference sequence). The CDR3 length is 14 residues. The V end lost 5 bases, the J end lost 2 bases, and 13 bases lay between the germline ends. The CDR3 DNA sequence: TGTGCCAGTAGTGTTAACTCTTACCCCTACGAGCAGTACTTC. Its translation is CASSVNSYPYEQYF.

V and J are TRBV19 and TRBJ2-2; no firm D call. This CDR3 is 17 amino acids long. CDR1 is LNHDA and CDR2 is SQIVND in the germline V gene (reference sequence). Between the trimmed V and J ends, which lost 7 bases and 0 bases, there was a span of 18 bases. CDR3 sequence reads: CASTRVALSSNTGELFF. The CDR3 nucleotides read TGTGCCAGTACCCGGGTGGCCCTTTCTTCGAACACCGGGGAGCTGTTTTTT. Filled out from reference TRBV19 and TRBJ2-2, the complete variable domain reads DGGITQSPKYLFRKEGQNVTLSCEQNLNHDAMYWYRQDPGQGLRLIYYSQIVNDFQKGDIAEGYSVSREKKESFPLTVTSAQKNPTAFYLCASTRVALSSNTGELFFGEGSRLTVL.

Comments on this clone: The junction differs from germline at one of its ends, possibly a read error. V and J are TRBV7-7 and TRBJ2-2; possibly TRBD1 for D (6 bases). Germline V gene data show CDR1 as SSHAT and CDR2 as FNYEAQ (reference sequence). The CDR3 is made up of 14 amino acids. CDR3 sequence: CASSRGQNTGELFF. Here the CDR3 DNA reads TGTGCTAGCAGCAGGGGACAGAACACCGGGGAGCTGTTTTTT. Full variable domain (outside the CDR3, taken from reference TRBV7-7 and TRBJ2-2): GAGVSQSPRYKVTKRGQDVTLRCDPISSHATLYWYQQALGQGPEFLTYFNYEAQPDKSGLPSDRFSAERPEGSISTLTIQRTEQRDSAMYRCASSRGQNTGELFFGEGSRLTVL.

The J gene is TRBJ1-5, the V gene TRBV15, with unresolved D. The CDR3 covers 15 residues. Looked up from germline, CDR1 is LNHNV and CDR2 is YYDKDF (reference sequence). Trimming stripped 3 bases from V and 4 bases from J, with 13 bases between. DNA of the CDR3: TGTGCCACCAGCAGGGACTCCGGGAGGAATCAGCCCCAGCATTTT. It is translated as CATSRDSGRNQPQHF.

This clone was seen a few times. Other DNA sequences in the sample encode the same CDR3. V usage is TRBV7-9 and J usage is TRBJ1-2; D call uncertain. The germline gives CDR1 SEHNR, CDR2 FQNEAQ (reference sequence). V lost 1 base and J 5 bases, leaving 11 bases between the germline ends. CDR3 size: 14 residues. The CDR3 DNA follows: TGTGCCAGCAGCTTAGAGGGCGGCGGGTATGGCTACACCTTC. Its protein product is CASSLEGGGYGYTF.

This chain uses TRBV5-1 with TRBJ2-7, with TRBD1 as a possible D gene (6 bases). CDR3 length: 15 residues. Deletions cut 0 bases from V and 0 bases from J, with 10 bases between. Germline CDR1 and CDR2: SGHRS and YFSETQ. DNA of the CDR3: TGCGCCAGCAGCTTGGAACGACAGGTCTCCTACGAGCAGTACTTC. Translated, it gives CASSLERQVSYEQYF.

The DNA of the CDR3 is TGTGCCAGCAGCTTAGAACCAGATACGCAGTATTTT. It is translated as CASSLEPDTQYF. This chain uses TRBV7-9 with TRBJ2-3, with no clear D. The CDR3 has 12 amino acids. The germline V gene encodes CDR1 SEHNR and CDR2 FQNEAQ (reference sequence). V lost 1 base, J lost 4 bases, and 3 bases lay in between.

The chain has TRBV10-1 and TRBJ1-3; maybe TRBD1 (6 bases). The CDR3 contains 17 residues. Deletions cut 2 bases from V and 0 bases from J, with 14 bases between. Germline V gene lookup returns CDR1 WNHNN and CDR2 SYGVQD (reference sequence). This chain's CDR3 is CASSEPTGCPSGNTIYF. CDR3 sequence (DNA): TGCGCCAGCAGTGAGCCAACAGGGTGCCCCTCTGGAAACACCATATATTTT.

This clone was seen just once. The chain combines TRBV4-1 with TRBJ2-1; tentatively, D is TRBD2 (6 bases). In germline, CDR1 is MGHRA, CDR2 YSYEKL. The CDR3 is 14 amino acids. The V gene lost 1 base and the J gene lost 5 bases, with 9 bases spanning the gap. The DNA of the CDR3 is TGCGCCAGCAGCCAAGTTGGAGGGAACAATGAGCAGTTCTTC. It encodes CASSQVGGNNEQFF.

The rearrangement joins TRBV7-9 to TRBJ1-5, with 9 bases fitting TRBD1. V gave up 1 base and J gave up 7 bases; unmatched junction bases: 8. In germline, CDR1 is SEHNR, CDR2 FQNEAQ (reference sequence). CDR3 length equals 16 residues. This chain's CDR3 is CASSLGTDRGYQPQHF. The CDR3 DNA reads TGTGCCAGCAGCTTAGGGACGGACAGGGGATACCAGCCCCAGCATTTT.

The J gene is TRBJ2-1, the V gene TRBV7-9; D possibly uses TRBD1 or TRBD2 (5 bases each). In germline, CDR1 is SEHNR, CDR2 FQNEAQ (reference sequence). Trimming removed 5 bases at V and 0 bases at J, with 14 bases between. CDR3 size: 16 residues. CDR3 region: CASSGGRMSSYNEQFF. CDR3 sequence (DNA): TGTGCCAGCAGCGGGGGACGAATGAGCTCCTACAATGAGCAGTTCTTC.